A single sample gave rise to the 28 T cell receptor beta chains below, sequenced in a study of persistence of HIV-infected CD4 T cells. These receptors lack a known antigen. Overlapping HIV-1 Gag 15-mer peptides at about 1 ug per peptide per mL were used. Memory cells lacking CD40L and CD69 with high CD45RO were sorted. This was the immunoSEQ version 4 assay in survey mode. The repertoire was sequenced with immunoSEQ multiplex PCR; TCRdb's copy has only in-frame clones and lacks some. The profile shows some 58,000 clones, about 77% of them singletons. Material: CD4+ T cells sorted from PBMCs after roughly 18-hour stimulation, obtained from a patient who received antiretroviral therapy. These receptors originate from an adult man with HIV who was CMV-seropositive.

This clone has just a few counts. The chain joins TRBV5-1 to TRBJ1-6; D remains unclear. Germline-derived CDR1 and CDR2 are SGHRS and YFSETQ. CDR3 length equals 14 residues. V lost 1 base and J lost 9, with 11 bases in between. This CDR3 is CASSLNSGVSPLHF. The CDR3 coding sequence is TGCGCCAGCAGCTTGAACTCTGGGGTTTCACCCCTCCACTTT. The full variable domain, completed using reference TRBV5-1 and TRBJ1-6, is KAGVTQTPRYLIKTRGQQVTLSCSPISGHRSVSWYQQTPGQGLQFLFEYFSETQRNKGNFPGRFSGRQFSNSRSEMNVSTLELGDSALYLCASSLNSGVSPLHFGNGTRLTVT.

This clone was picked up a small number of times. The rearrangement links TRBV7-3 to TRBJ2-2, with D maybe TRBD1 (5 bases). Germline V gene sequence: CDR1 SGHTA, CDR2 FQGTGA. V was cut by 1 base and J by 4 bases, with 10 bases left in between. The CDR3 covers 15 residues. DNA of the CDR3: TGTGCCAGCAGCTTAAACCAGGGCCCCACCGGGGAGCTGTTTTTT. Translating gives CASSLNQGPTGELFF.

The rearrangement uses TRBV6-5 and TRBJ1-1; D might be TRBD1 (5 bases). The CDR3 length is 14 residues. Germline V gives CDR1 MNHEY, CDR2 SVGAGI. Deletions cut 7 bases from V and 5 bases from J, with 17 bases between. The CDR3 loop reads CASTPEYWGTEAFF. The CDR3 coding sequence is TGTGCCAGCACCCCTGAATATTGGGGGACTGAAGCTTTCTTT.

The V gene is TRBV14, the J gene TRBJ2-3, with a tentative D call TRBD2 (5 bases). Germline loops: CDR1 SGHDN, CDR2 FVKESK. The CDR3 runs to 13 residues. Trimming stripped 1 base from V and 12 bases from J, with 14 bases between. The CDR3 region is CASSQGPRERQYF. The CDR3 bases are TGTGCCAGCAGCCAAGGACCCCGGGAACGTCAGTATTTT.

The chain has TRBV28 and TRBJ1-4; 7 bases line up with TRBD1. CDR3 size: 16 residues. V trimming: 4 bases; J trimming: 4 bases; junction bases outside the gene matches: 9. Germline V gene data show CDR1 as MDHEN and CDR2 as SYDVKM. The CDR3 loop reads CASSSPQGGLNEKLFF. CDR3 sequence (DNA): TGTGCCAGCAGTTCCCCCCAGGGGGGACTTAATGAAAAACTGTTTTTT.

The chain couples TRBV4-1 to TRBJ1-2, with D possibly being TRBD1 (6 bases). Trimming pared 0 bases from V and 4 bases from J, leaving 9 bases between. The germline V gene has CDR1 MGHRA and CDR2 YSYEKL. The CDR3 spans 14 residues. The CDR3 nucleotides read TGCGCCAGCAGCCAAGAGGACAGCGGCTATGGCTACACCTTC. Translating gives CASSQEDSGYGYTF.

This rearrangement joins TRBV5-1 to TRBJ2-1, with TRBD1 matching over 10 bases. V was clipped by 3 bases and J by 2 bases; unmatched bases: 5. The CDR3 covers 16 residues. CDR1 is SGHRS and CDR2 is YFSETQ in the germline V gene. The CDR3 DNA reads as TGCGCCAGCAGCTACTCCGGGACAGGGGCCTACAATGAGCAGTTCTTC. Translation: CASSYSGTGAYNEQFF. Together with reference TRBV5-1 and TRBJ2-1, the CDR3 gives the full variable domain: KAGVTQTPRYLIKTRGQQVTLSCSPISGHRSVSWYQQTPGQGLQFLFEYFSETQRNKGNFPGRFSGRQFSNSRSEMNVSTLELGDSALYLCASSYSGTGAYNEQFFGPGTRLTVL.

The chain carries TRBV7-8 and TRBJ2-3, with a tentative D call TRBD2 (7 bases). The CDR3 extends over 18 amino acids. The V gene's germline CDR1 is SGHVS and CDR2 FQNEAQ. V was clipped by 1 base and J by 2 bases, with 19 bases between them. The CDR3 DNA sequence: TGTGCCAGCAGCTTAGGGGGGGGCGCTAACCTCCTCACAGATACGCAGTATTTT. It encodes CASSLGGGANLLTDTQYF. The variable domain in full, with the rest retrieved from reference TRBV7-8 and TRBJ2-3, is GAGVSQSPRYKVAKRGQDVALRCDPISGHVSLFWYQQALGQGPEFLTYFQNEAQLDKSGLPSDRFFAERPEGSVSTLKIQRTQQEDSAVYLCASSLGGGANLLTDTQYFGPGTRLTVL.

As DNA, the CDR3 is TGTGCCAGCAGCTTTTCAGGGGATGGCTACACCTTC. Translated, it gives CASSFSGDGYTF. The chain couples TRBV7-9 to TRBJ1-2, with D possibly being TRBD1 (6 bases). CDR3 size: 12 residues. Germline CDR1 SEHNR, CDR2 FQNEAQ (reference sequence). V was trimmed by 3 bases and J by 6 bases, leaving 8 bases between them.

The table lists this clone with a few counts. V usage is TRBV2 and J usage is TRBJ1-2, with D tentatively TRBD1 (6 bases). Germline V lookup: CDR1 SNHLY, CDR2 FYNNEI. This CDR3 comprises 13 residues. V shed 6 bases and J shed 7 bases, with 15 bases lying between them. CDR3 sequence reads: CASRNTGIRGYTF. The CDR3 DNA follows: TGTGCCAGCAGAAATACAGGGATTCGTGGCTACACCTTC.

This clone was observed a few times. This sequence joins TRBV20-1 and TRBJ2-7; 16 bases are a match to TRBD2. This CDR3 region has 18 residues. The germline V gene has CDR1 DFQATT and CDR2 SNEGSKA (reference sequence). J was trimmed by 2 bases and V by 3 bases; bases with no gene match: 10. This chain's CDR3 is CSASKGTSGGVTTYEQYF. CDR3 coding DNA: TGCAGTGCTAGTAAGGGGACTAGCGGGGGGGTTACCACCTACGAGCAGTACTTC.

The gene calls are TRBV28 and TRBJ1-2; no firm D call. The CDR3 runs 13 residues. V dropped 6 bases and J dropped 4 bases, with 12 bases sitting between them. The germline V gene encodes CDR1 MDHEN and CDR2 SYDVKM. DNA of the CDR3: TGTGCCAGCAGGTTAGATTTAACCTATGGCTACACCTTC. Protein: CASRLDLTYGYTF.

V is TRBV6-1 and J is TRBJ1-2; D unresolved. Trimming left V 3 bases short and J 4 bases short, with 12 bases between. The CDR3 has 14 amino acids. Germline V gene data show CDR1 as MNHNS and CDR2 as SASEGT. The CDR3 protein is CASSDGNSFYGYTF. CDR3 sequence (DNA): TGTGCCAGCAGTGACGGGAACAGTTTCTATGGCTACACCTTC.

V is TRBV2 and J is TRBJ2-1; tentative D call: TRBD1 (5 bases). Germline-derived CDR1 and CDR2 are SNHLY and FYNNEI. Trimming stripped 6 bases from V and 9 bases from J, with 18 bases between. The CDR3 is 14 amino acids. In nucleotides, the CDR3 is TGTGCCAGCAGGAGACAAGGCAGGGAAAGTGAGCAGTTCTTC. It is translated as CASRRQGRESEQFF.

The chain links TRBV20-1 to TRBJ1-1; TRBD1 aligns across 9 bases. V was clipped by 3 bases and J by 5 bases; unmatched bases: 4. The CDR3 totals 13 residues. Germline CDR1 DFQATT, CDR2 SNEGSKA (reference sequence). Here the CDR3 reads CSASSTGGTEAFF. CDR3 coding DNA: TGCAGTGCTAGTTCGACAGGGGGGACTGAAGCTTTCTTT.

The chain carries TRBV19 and TRBJ2-3; TRBD1 matches at 7 bases. Germline V gene lookup returns CDR1 LNHDA and CDR2 SQIVND (reference sequence). Trimming cost V 7 bases and J 2 bases; bases outside gene matches: 6. The CDR3 has 14 amino acids. Here the CDR3 DNA reads TGTGCCAGTACCCGGGACAGCTTCACAGATACGCAGTATTTT. Its protein product is CASTRDSFTDTQYF.

This clone was seen once. V usage is TRBV27 and J usage is TRBJ2-4; 12 nucleotides agree with TRBD2. Germline V CDR1 and CDR2: MNHEY, SMNVEV (reference sequence). The CDR3 contains 20 residues. After removal of 10 bases from V and 6 bases from J, the junction contained 25 bases not matched to a gene. CDR3 coding DNA: TGTGCCAATAGAATTCTAGCGGGGGGGCAGGATTGTACCAAGGCAAACATTCAGTACTTC. This sequence encodes CANRILAGGQDCTKANIQYF.

This clone showed up just a few times. This chain uses TRBV5-1 with TRBJ1-1; D might be TRBD1 (5 bases). This CDR3 comprises 14 residues. V lost 5 bases and J lost 4, with 15 bases in between. Germline loops: CDR1 SGHRS, CDR2 YFSETQ. The CDR3 sequence: CASSPGLGGTEAFF. DNA for the CDR3: TGCGCCAGCAGTCCAGGGCTGGGTGGCACTGAAGCTTTCTTT.

This chain uses TRBV3-1 (or the pseudogene TRBV3-2) with TRBJ2-3; 12 bases line up with TRBD2. This CDR3 comprises 14 residues. V was clipped by 4 bases and J by 8 bases; unmatched bases: 4. Looked up from germline, CDR1 is LGHDT and CDR2 is YNNKEL (reference sequence). CDR3 DNA: TGTGCCAGCAGCCCGGCTAGCGGGGGGGGTACGCAGTATTTT. This sequence encodes CASSPASGGGTQYF.

This chain links TRBV19 with TRBJ1-2; the D gene is possibly TRBD1 (6 bases). The CDR3 covers 15 residues. Germline V gene data show CDR1 as LNHDA and CDR2 as SQIVND (reference sequence). V lost 4 bases and J 8 bases, leaving 20 bases between the germline ends. As DNA, the CDR3 is TGTGCCAGTAGTAGCCGCGGACAGACTGTATGGGGCTACACCTTC. Its translation is CASSSRGQTVWGYTF.

The gene calls are TRBV3-1 (or the pseudogene TRBV3-2) and TRBJ2-7; 9 bases align to TRBD1. CDR1 LGHDT and CDR2 YNNKEL come from the germline V gene (reference sequence). The CDR3 spans 13 residues. V shed 4 bases, J shed 10 bases, and the junction held 8 bases outside the gene matches. The CDR3 protein is CASSLGQGPLQYF. The CDR3 bases are TGTGCCAGCAGCCTGGGACAGGGTCCCCTTCAGTACTTC.

The chain links TRBV7-3 to TRBJ2-1; no clear D gene. CDR1 is SGHTA, CDR2 FQGTGA, per germline. Trimming took 1 base from V and 4 from J, leaving 14 bases between them. The CDR3 has 16 amino acids. CDR3 nucleotides: TGTGCCAGCAGCTTAAATTCGGCGGAACCTTACAATGAGCAGTTCTTC. Encoded protein: CASSLNSAEPYNEQFF.

The rearrangement uses TRBV12-3 or TRBV12-4 and TRBJ2-7; D may be TRBD2 (6 bases). V was pared by 3 bases and J by 3 bases, with 9 bases between. The CDR3 is made up of 13 amino acids. The CDR3 loop is CASSLLEGYEQYF. Here the CDR3 DNA reads TGTGCCAGCAGTTTGTTGGAGGGCTACGAGCAGTACTTC.

The V gene is TRBV14, the J gene TRBJ1-4; tentative D call: TRBD1 (6 bases). Germline CDR1 and CDR2: SGHDN and FVKESK. The CDR3 length is 16 residues. V lost 4 bases and J 2 bases, leaving 14 bases between the germline ends. In DNA form, the CDR3 reads TGTGCCAGCAGCCCGTGGGGAACAGGGACTAATGAAAAACTGTTTTTT. It is translated as CASSPWGTGTNEKLFF.

The V gene is TRBV6-6, the J gene TRBJ2-1, with D unclear. V lost 5 bases to trimming and J lost 5 bases, with 13 bases between them. Germline CDR1 reads MNHNY; CDR2 reads SVGAGI (reference sequence). CDR3 length equals 14 residues. The CDR3 DNA reads as TGTGCCAGCAGTCCGACCACGATCAACAATGAGCAGTTCTTC. It codes for CASSPTTINNEQFF.

There are a few counts of this clone. The chain recombines TRBV12-3 or TRBV12-4 with TRBJ2-2, with D possibly matching TRBD1 (5 bases). Between the trimmed V and J ends, which lost 2 bases and 5 bases, there was a span of 6 bases. The CDR3 is 13 amino acids. For the CDR3, the DNA is TGTGCCAGCAGTTTACAGGGAACCGGGGAGCTGTTTTTT. This sequence encodes CASSLQGTGELFF.

The CDR3 spells CASSLGSRTSVYNEQFF. CDR3 DNA sequence: TGTGCCAGCAGCTTAGGGTCCCGGACTAGCGTTTACAATGAGCAGTTCTTC. V and J are TRBV7-6 and TRBJ2-1, with 9 bases identical to TRBD2. V shed 1 base and J 4 bases; nucleotides not matched to a gene: 8. Germline values: CDR1 SGHVS, CDR2 FNYEAQ. CDR3 length: 17 residues.

The chain carries TRBV28 and TRBJ1-2; 9 bases are shared with TRBD1. The germline V gene has CDR1 MDHEN and CDR2 SYDVKM. The CDR3 is 15 amino acids. J gave up 6 bases and V 1 base, and 6 bases lay outside the gene matches. CDR3: CASSLLRGQGHGYTF. In DNA, the CDR3 is TGTGCCAGCAGTTTATTACGGGGACAGGGACATGGCTACACCTTC.